Each of the 21 T cell receptor beta chains below was sequenced from the same sample in a study of cytomegalovirus exposure and HLA in healthy donors. Both 60 Vbeta primers and 13 Jbeta primers went into the PCR. Clones were sequenced by immunoSEQ multiplex PCR, and TCRdb holds only the in-frame ones, with some missing. The data contain about 120,000 clones, roughly 70% of them seen just once; the ten biggest clones take up around 1.7%. Sequencing was carried out using PBMCs. Every receptor here comes from a woman younger than 30 in good health and CMV-seronegative.

The rearrangement links TRBV4-2 to TRBJ1-2; the D is unclear. Germline CDR1 reads LGHNA; CDR2 reads YNFKEQ. The CDR3 spans 15 residues. Trimming removed 6 bases at V and 3 bases at J, with 17 bases between. Written as DNA, the CDR3 is TGTGCCAGCAGTGGTATGGCCCATCGATACTATGGCTACACCTTC. This gives the protein CASSGMAHRYYGYTF.

The chain combines TRBV2 with TRBJ1-1; 8 bases map to TRBD1. The CDR3 runs to 16 residues. CDR1 SNHLY and CDR2 FYNNEI come from the germline V gene. V shed 7 bases and J 6 bases; nucleotides not matched to a gene: 16. CDR3: CASTPGTGGNTAEAFF. Here the CDR3 DNA reads TGTGCCAGCACCCCTGGCACAGGGGGTAACACGGCTGAAGCTTTCTTT.

The chain couples TRBV29-1 to TRBJ1-1; the D gene is possibly TRBD1 (5 bases). CDR1 is SQVTM, CDR2 ANQGSEA, per germline. The V end lost 6 bases, the J end lost 0 bases, and 17 bases lay between the germline ends. The CDR3 extends over 15 amino acids. This CDR3 is CSVHDSSQMNTEAFF. CDR3 sequence (DNA): TGCAGCGTCCACGACAGTAGCCAGATGAACACTGAAGCTTTCTTT.

The V gene is TRBV19, the J gene TRBJ2-3; the D gene is possibly TRBD2 (6 bases). With 5 bases removed from V and 7 bases from J, the gap between germline ends came to 28 bases. CDR3 length: 18 residues. The germline V gene has CDR1 LNHDA and CDR2 SQIVND (reference sequence). This CDR3 is CASSAQRGEVGVGYTQYF. The CDR3 DNA reads as TGTGCCAGTAGTGCTCAACGCGGGGAGGTGGGGGTGGGTTATACGCAGTATTTT. Looking up the rest from reference TRBV19 and TRBJ2-3 gives the full variable domain: DGGITQSPKYLFRKEGQNVTLSCEQNLNHDAMYWYRQDPGQGLRLIYYSQIVNDFQKGDIAEGYSVSREKKESFPLTVTSAQKNPTAFYLCASSAQRGEVGVGYTQYFGPGTRLTVL.

This clone was detected only a few times. CDR3 protein: CASSVRQGGYNEQFF. The DNA for the CDR3 is TGTGCCAGCAGTGTACGACAGGGGGGGTACAATGAGCAGTTCTTC. The genes are TRBV6-1 and TRBJ2-1; 9 nucleotides agree with TRBD1. Per germline, CDR1 MNHNS and CDR2 SASEGT. V trimming: 4 bases; J trimming: 4 bases; junction bases outside the gene matches: 5. The CDR3 extends over 15 amino acids.

J is TRBJ1-2 and V is TRBV19, with TRBD1 as a possible D gene (5 bases). Per the germline V gene, CDR1 is LNHDA and CDR2 is SQIVND (reference sequence). V gave up 4 bases and J gave up 5 bases, with 11 bases separating them. The CDR3 loop spans 13 amino acids. In DNA form, the CDR3 reads TGTGCCAGTAGTACGACAGATGAGTATGGCTACACCTTC. It codes for CASSTTDEYGYTF.

This rearrangement joins TRBV6-5 to TRBJ1-6; D may be TRBD1 (6 bases). The CDR3 spans 14 residues. Trimming removed 4 bases from V and 5 bases from J, with 9 bases in between. Germline-derived CDR1 and CDR2 are MNHEY and SVGAGI. The CDR3: CASSSQGNNSPLHF. The CDR3 DNA is TGTGCCAGCAGTTCACAGGGTAATAATTCACCCCTCCACTTT.

The chain couples TRBV7-9 to TRBJ1-2; D gene ambiguous. Trimming pared 1 base from V and 3 bases from J, leaving 9 bases between. This CDR3 contains 14 residues. The V gene's germline CDR1 is SEHNR and CDR2 FQNEAQ (reference sequence). Here the CDR3 DNA reads TGTGCCAGCAGCTTAGGAGAGAACCACTATGGCTACACCTTC. Translated, it gives CASSLGENHYGYTF.

This clone was seen once. The chain is built from TRBV27 and TRBJ1-1, with a tentative D call TRBD1 (6 bases). V lost 5 bases and J lost 7, with 14 bases in between. The CDR3 has 13 amino acids. In germline, CDR1 is MNHEY, CDR2 SMNVEV (reference sequence). CDR3: CASSPSNRDEAFF. CDR3 bases: TGTGCCAGCAGTCCATCGAACAGGGATGAAGCTTTCTTT.

The V gene is TRBV5-6, the J gene TRBJ1-1; possible D gene TRBD1, 6 bases. Trimming pared 1 base from V and 1 base from J, leaving 8 bases between. The CDR3 is 14 residues long. CDR1 is SGHDT and CDR2 is YYEEEE in the germline V gene. CDR3 protein: CASSLPGENTEAFF. CDR3 coding DNA: TGTGCCAGCAGCTTGCCAGGGGAGAACACTGAAGCTTTCTTT.

The chain is built from TRBV13 and TRBJ1-1; D is undetermined. The germline gives CDR1 PRHDT, CDR2 FYEKMQ (reference sequence). The CDR3 is made up of 14 amino acids. V gave up 1 base and J gave up 1 base, with 7 bases separating them. CDR3 in amino acids: CASSLASENTEAFF. As DNA, the CDR3 is TGTGCCAGCAGCTTAGCCAGCGAGAACACTGAAGCTTTCTTT.

With regard to this clone: Different DNA sequences within this sample yield the same CDR3. V is TRBV6-1 and J is TRBJ1-2; the D gene is possibly TRBD1 (5 bases). V lost 3 bases, J lost 4 bases, and 9 bases lay in between. CDR1 and CDR2 (germline): MNHNS, SASEGT. This CDR3 region has 13 residues. Here the CDR3 DNA reads TGTGCCAGCAGTGATGGGGCCTCCTATGGCTACACCTTC. As protein: CASSDGASYGYTF.

The rearrangement links TRBV6-5 to TRBJ2-3; 9 bases fit TRBD1. The CDR3 is 16 residues long. CDR1 is MNHEY, CDR2 SVGAGI, per germline. V was clipped by 5 bases and J by 11 bases; unmatched bases: 17. CDR3 region: CASSNLQGAISRGQYF. The CDR3, as DNA: TGTGCCAGCAGTAACTTACAGGGGGCAATTTCCCGAGGGCAGTATTTT.

The chain combines TRBV6-6 with TRBJ1-1; D ambiguous. CDR1 is MNHNY, CDR2 SVGAGI, per germline (reference sequence). Trimming removed 2 bases at V and 1 base at J, with 2 bases between. CDR3 size: 12 residues. CDR3 sequence (DNA): TGTGCCAGCAGTTACCGGAACACTGAAGCTTTCTTT. It yields the protein CASSYRNTEAFF.

V usage is TRBV11-3 and J usage is TRBJ1-4; 8 positions match TRBD1. V was clipped by 3 bases and J by 3 bases; unmatched bases: 6. Germline CDR1 reads SGHNT; CDR2 reads YENEEA. The CDR3 has 16 amino acids. CDR3 bases: TGTGCCAGCAGCTTGGGCGGACAGGGCGCTAATGAAAAACTGTTTTTT. Amino acid sequence: CASSLGGQGANEKLFF.

V and J are TRBV6-5 and TRBJ2-7, with 8 positions matching TRBD2. Germline trimming cut 7 bases from V and 4 bases from J; bases unmatched to any gene: 12. Germline values: CDR1 MNHEY, CDR2 SVGAGI. CDR3 size: 15 residues. Here the CDR3 reads CASKSPGGGIYEQYF. The CDR3 DNA sequence: TGTGCCAGCAAATCGCCCGGCGGGGGGATTTACGAGCAGTACTTC.

This rearrangement joins TRBV10-3 to TRBJ1-3; the match to TRBD1 covers 9 bases. Trimming at V came to 11 bases and at J to 4 bases, leaving 15 bases not matched to a gene. This CDR3 spans 16 amino acids. From germline, CDR1 is ENHRY and CDR2 SYGVKD. This chain's CDR3 is CASRQGVIGSGNTIYF. The CDR3 bases are TGTGCCTCCCGACAGGGGGTGATAGGTAGCGGAAACACCATATATTTT.

The rearrangement joins TRBV9 to TRBJ1-1, with TRBD1 identical over 9 bases. After removal of 2 bases from V and 0 bases from J, the junction contained 11 bases not matched to a gene. The germline CDR1 and CDR2 sequences are SGDLS and YYNGEE. This CDR3 comprises 18 residues. In nucleotides, the CDR3 is TGTGCCAGCAGCGTTTCAAAGGGGGACAGGGAACTGAACACTGAAGCTTTCTTT. It specifies CASSVSKGDRELNTEAFF.

V usage is TRBV5-1 and J usage is TRBJ2-7; D call uncertain. The CDR3 covers 14 residues. Germline lookup yields CDR1 SGHRS and CDR2 YFSETQ. The V and J ends lost 7 bases and 0 bases respectively, with 14 bases between them. CDR3 nucleotide sequence: TGCGCCAGCTCCTCTACAGTTAGCTCCTACGAGCAGTACTTC. Translated: CASSSTVSSYEQYF. The full variable domain, its missing parts supplied by reference TRBV5-1 and TRBJ2-7, is KAGVTQTPRYLIKTRGQQVTLSCSPISGHRSVSWYQQTPGQGLQFLFEYFSETQRNKGNFPGRFSGRQFSNSRSEMNVSTLELGDSALYLCASSSTVSSYEQYFGPGTRLTVT.

The gene calls are TRBV28 and TRBJ1-5; TRBD1 is a possible D gene (6 bases). Germline CDR1 reads MDHEN; CDR2 reads SYDVKM. CDR3 length: 14 residues. V was cut by 5 bases and J by 9 bases, with 17 bases left in between. CDR3 in DNA: TGTGCCAGCAGTCCGGGACAAATGTTACGGCCCCAGCATTTT. Its translation is CASSPGQMLRPQHF.

The genes are TRBV28 and TRBJ2-1; 9 nucleotides align to TRBD1. From germline, CDR1 is MDHEN and CDR2 SYDVKM. Trimming cost V 4 bases and J 6 bases; bases outside gene matches: 10. This CDR3 spans 16 amino acids. CDR3 sequence: CASSSRTGQGRNEQFF. The CDR3 nucleotides are TGTGCCAGCAGTTCAAGGACGGGACAGGGACGCAATGAGCAGTTCTTC.